The 25 T cell receptor beta chains given below trace back to one sample, sequenced in a study of T cells in localized non-small cell lung cancer (dated by TCRdb to the early 2020s). The method behind the library was the immunoSEQ multiplex PCR assay. Drawn from immuneACCESS, this table holds only the in-frame rearrangements with V and J called that TCRdb kept. Clones are partly lost; checked studies trace under half to an unresolved V gene and leave the rest unexplained. Within this sample are 75,000 to 80,000 clones, with approximately 80% of them counted one time only. The ten largest make up 9.5% of the sample. The specimen comprised peripheral blood, sampled before any cancer treatment. These receptors all come from a female donor over 55 with stage I lung adenocarcinoma.

The rearrangement uses TRBV7-6 and TRBJ1-1; tentatively, D is TRBD1 (6 bases). Looked up from germline, CDR1 is SGHVS and CDR2 is FNYEAQ. V dropped 4 bases and J dropped 5 bases, with 20 bases sitting between them. The CDR3 has 16 residues. The chain's CDR3 is CASSSPIPRGTTEAFF. In DNA, the CDR3 is TGTGCCAGCAGCTCGCCCATACCAAGGGGGACGACTGAAGCTTTCTTT.

This rearrangement joins TRBV6-1 to TRBJ2-5; 7 nucleotides align to TRBD1. CDR3 length equals 14 residues. J gave up 5 bases and V 4 bases, and 7 bases lay outside the gene matches. Germline values: CDR1 MNHNS, CDR2 SASEGT. The CDR3 nucleotides are TGTGCCAGCAGTGTGACAGGGTGGAAGGAGACCCAGTACTTC. The encoded protein is CASSVTGWKETQYF.

J is TRBJ2-3 and V is TRBV15, with D tentatively TRBD1 or TRBD2 (6 bases each). The CDR3 extends over 15 amino acids. Looked up from germline, CDR1 is LNHNV and CDR2 is YYDKDF (reference sequence). Trimming pared 1 base from V and 4 bases from J, leaving 12 bases between. CDR3 DNA sequence: TGTGCCACCAGCAGAGTTGGGGGGCAGGCAGATACGCAGTATTTT. Amino acid sequence: CATSRVGGQADTQYF.

This clone appeared a few times. The chain joins TRBV27 to TRBJ1-3; the D gene is possibly TRBD1 (6 bases). Trimming took 5 bases from V and 7 from J, leaving 21 bases between them. This CDR3 is 16 amino acids long. Germline V gene sequence: CDR1 MNHEY, CDR2 SMNVEV (reference sequence). The CDR3 protein is CASSLTGQGIGNTIYF. The CDR3 region has the DNA TGTGCCAGCAGTCTGACAGGTCAGGGTATAGGTAACACCATATATTTT.

The genes are TRBV7-6 and TRBJ2-7; 8 positions agree with TRBD1. The germline CDR1 and CDR2 sequences are SGHVS and FNYEAQ. V lost 5 bases, J lost 4 bases, and 13 bases stayed unmatched. The CDR3 totals 16 residues. DNA of the CDR3: TGTGCCAGCAGCGCCGATTCCGGGACAGGCAGATACGAGCAGTACTTC. Translated, it gives CASSADSGTGRYEQYF.

CDR3: CASSRYGTEAFF. CDR3 bases: TGTGCCAGCAGCCGATACGGCACTGAAGCTTTCTTT. The chain is built from TRBV6-5 and TRBJ1-1; D is undetermined. The CDR3 loop spans 12 amino acids. V lost 6 bases and J 4 bases, leaving 9 bases between the germline ends. Germline lookup yields CDR1 MNHEY and CDR2 SVGAGI.

The chain is built from TRBV27 and TRBJ2-2; 7 bases line up with TRBD2. The CDR3 covers 17 residues. The germline V gene has CDR1 MNHEY and CDR2 SMNVEV (reference sequence). The J segment lost 5 bases and the V segment lost 2 bases, leaving 11 bases of the junction unmatched. CDR3 DNA: TGTGCCAGCAGTTTAATCGGGACTGGACTAGGGACCGGGGAGCTGTTTTTT. Translation gives CASSLIGTGLGTGELFF.

The rearrangement joins TRBV7-9 to TRBJ1-1; D may be TRBD1 (6 bases). The length of the CDR3 is 15 residues. V was cut by 3 bases and J by 5 bases, with 16 bases left in between. CDR1 and CDR2 (germline): SEHNR, FQNEAQ (reference sequence). The CDR3 region is CASSLVLGGLTEAFF. CDR3 DNA sequence: TGTGCCAGCAGCTTGGTTCTCGGGGGGCTTACTGAAGCTTTCTTT. Combining the CDR3 with reference TRBV7-9 and TRBJ1-1 gives the whole variable domain DTGVSQNPRHKITKRGQNVTFRCDPISEHNRLYWYRQTLGQGPEFLTYFQNEAQLEKSRLLSDRFSAERPKGSFSTLEIQRTEQGDSAMYLCASSLVLGGLTEAFFGQGTRLTVV.

The J gene is TRBJ1-2, the V gene TRBV30, with D uncertain. The CDR3 length is 13 residues. In germline, CDR1 is GTSNPN, CDR2 SVGIG (reference sequence). The V gene lost 2 bases and the J gene lost 2 bases, with 9 bases spanning the gap. The CDR3 DNA follows: TGTGCCTGGAGTTCCGGGATGAACTATGGCTACACCTTC. Amino acid sequence: CAWSSGMNYGYTF.

As concerns this clone: An end of the junction differs from the germline gene, which may be a read error. The rearrangement links TRBV29-1 to TRBJ1-3, with 8 nucleotides matching TRBD1. This CDR3 is built from 15 residues. The V gene's germline CDR1 is SQVTM and CDR2 ANQGSEA. CDR3: CSVEGGTGAGNTIYF. CDR3 nucleotides: TGCAGCGTGGAAGGTGGGACAGGAGCTGGAAACACCATATATTTT. The full variable domain, completed using reference TRBV29-1 and TRBJ1-3, is SAVISQKPSRDICQRGTSLTIQCQVDSQVTMMFWYRQQPGQSLTLIATANQGSEATYESGFVIDKFPISRPNLTFSTLTVSNMSPEDSSIYLCSVEGGTGAGNTIYFGEGSWLTVV.

The rearrangement uses TRBV5-1 and TRBJ1-1; D unresolved. The CDR3 loop spans 15 amino acids. Deletions cut 5 bases from V and 0 bases from J, with 14 bases between. Germline assignment: CDR1 SGHRS and CDR2 YFSETQ. As DNA, the CDR3 is TGCGCCAGCAGGGGCCGTGCGGGTATGAACACTGAAGCTTTCTTT. It codes for CASRGRAGMNTEAFF.

The chain joins TRBV14 to TRBJ1-5; TRBD1 agrees at 8 bases. Per germline, CDR1 SGHDN and CDR2 FVKESK. The CDR3 is 18 residues long. With 0 bases clipped from V and 0 bases from J, the junction kept 7 bases outside the gene matches. The CDR3 loop reads CASSQESWDRYSNQPQHF. CDR3 nucleotide sequence: TGTGCCAGCAGCCAAGAAAGTTGGGACAGGTATAGCAATCAGCCCCAGCATTTT.

V gene TRBV10-3 combines with J gene TRBJ2-7; D not certain. The CDR3 runs to 13 residues. V lost 0 bases to trimming and J lost 3 bases, with 6 bases between them. Germline CDR1 and CDR2: ENHRY and SYGVKD. The CDR3 DNA reads as TGTGCCATCAGTGAGTCAAAAGGCTACGAGCAGTACTTC. Translating it yields CAISESKGYEQYF.

V gene TRBV7-9 combines with J gene TRBJ1-1; D is unclear. V lost 1 base, J lost 1 base, and 7 bases lay in between. This CDR3 is 14 amino acids long. Germline CDR1 reads SEHNR; CDR2 reads FQNEAQ (reference sequence). CDR3 DNA sequence: TGTGCCAGCAGCTTAGGCAGATCGAACACTGAAGCTTTCTTT. Encoded protein: CASSLGRSNTEAFF.

The V and J genes are TRBV5-6 and TRBJ2-1; D not certain. V lost 4 bases and J 8 bases, leaving 7 bases between the germline ends. Germline V gene sequence: CDR1 SGHDT, CDR2 YYEEEE. The CDR3 contains 11 residues. CDR3 loop: CASSRVYEQFF. DNA for the CDR3: TGTGCCAGCAGCAGGGTGTATGAGCAGTTCTTC. The variable domain in full, with the rest retrieved from reference TRBV5-6 and TRBJ2-1, is DAGVTQSPTHLIKTRGQQVTLRCSPKSGHDTVSWYQQALGQGPQFIFQYYEEEERQRGNFPDRFSGHQFPNYSSELNVNALLLGDSALYLCASSRVYEQFFGPGTRLTVL.

The chain joins TRBV21-1 to TRBJ2-1. TRBV21-1 is a pseudogene locus. The CDR3 covers 8 residues. CDR3 sequence reads: CARGEQFF. The CDR3 DNA reads TGTGCCAGGGGAGAGCAGTTCTTC.

CDR3 sequence: CASSQESTGSSGANVLTF. As DNA, the CDR3 is TGTGCCAGCAGCCAAGAATCTACAGGATCCTCTGGGGCCAACGTCCTGACTTTC. The chain has TRBV4-2 and TRBJ2-6; D is possibly TRBD1 (5 bases). The germline gives CDR1 LGHNA, CDR2 YNFKEQ. V was trimmed by 0 bases and J by 0 bases, leaving 12 bases between them. CDR3 length: 18 residues.

The chain uses TRBV27 and TRBJ1-5; D is possibly TRBD1 (6 bases). CDR1 and CDR2 from the germline V gene are MNHEY and SMNVEV (reference sequence). Trimming pared 4 bases from V and 1 base from J, leaving 20 bases between. The CDR3 contains 18 residues. CDR3 region: CASSSHPWTAQSNQPQHF. CDR3 in DNA: TGTGCCAGCAGTTCACACCCCTGGACAGCCCAAAGCAATCAGCCCCAGCATTTT.

Only a few counts were recorded for this clone. The V call is TRBV6-1, the J call TRBJ2-7; 7 bases line up with TRBD1. This CDR3 has 15 residues. Trimming cost V 6 bases and J 3 bases; bases outside gene matches: 11. Per the germline V gene, CDR1 is MNHNS and CDR2 is SASEGT. CDR3 coding DNA: TGTGCCAGCAGCAGTGCGACAGGGCCCATCTACGAGCAGTACTTC. Its translation: CASSSATGPIYEQYF.

The chain joins TRBV11-2 to TRBJ2-1, with 10 bases matching TRBD2. Germline values: CDR1 SGHAT, CDR2 FQNNGV. The V and J ends lost 3 bases and 5 bases, in that order; junction bases with no gene match: 7. The CDR3 totals 16 residues. Here the CDR3 DNA reads TGTGCCAGCAGCTTCGCCCTAGCGGGGGCCAACAATGAGCAGTTCTTC. Its translation is CASSFALAGANNEQFF.

The rearrangement uses TRBV6-5 and TRBJ2-3; no clear D gene. V shed 7 bases and J shed 1 base, with 6 bases lying between them. CDR1 MNHEY and CDR2 SVGAGI come from the germline V gene. The CDR3 runs to 12 residues. In nucleotides, the CDR3 is TGTGCCAGCAATTCGGGCACAGATACGCAGTATTTT. Translation gives CASNSGTDTQYF.

The chain employs TRBV7-9 and TRBJ2-1, with TRBD2 matching 11 bases. Germline trimming cut 2 bases from V and 6 bases from J; bases unmatched to any gene: 0. Germline lookup yields CDR1 SEHNR and CDR2 FQNEAQ (reference sequence). The CDR3 sequence is 14 residues long. In DNA, the CDR3 is TGTGCCAGCAGCTTACTAGCGGGAGGCAATGAGCAGTTCTTC. It specifies CASSLLAGGNEQFF.

CDR3: CASRSALNTEAFF. The CDR3 nucleotides read TGCGCCAGCAGATCAGCTTTGAACACTGAAGCTTTCTTT. This chain connects TRBV5-1 to TRBJ1-1; D is unclear. The V and J ends lost 5 bases and 0 bases respectively, with 8 bases between them. CDR3 length equals 13 residues. CDR1 and CDR2 from the germline V gene are SGHRS and YFSETQ.

This chain links TRBV7-8 with TRBJ2-3, with 11 bases lining up with TRBD2. Germline V gene sequence: CDR1 SGHVS, CDR2 FQNEAQ. V lost 1 base to trimming and J lost 6 bases; unmatched junction nucleotides: 3. The CDR3 is made up of 15 amino acids. The CDR3 DNA sequence: TGTGCCAGCAGCTTAGGGACTAGCGGGTGGGATACGCAGTATTTT. Protein sequence: CASSLGTSGWDTQYF.

The chain has TRBV7-8 and TRBJ2-3; 10 bases line up with TRBD2. This CDR3 comprises 17 residues. Trimming removed 0 bases from V and 0 bases from J; junction bases left unmatched: 3. The germline V gene has CDR1 SGHVS and CDR2 FQNEAQ. The chain's CDR3 is CASSLAVLAGSTDTQYF. The DNA for the CDR3 is TGTGCCAGCAGCTTAGCTGTACTAGCGGGGAGCACAGATACGCAGTATTTT.